The T cell receptor beta chain under discussion was sequenced for a study of cytomegalovirus exposure and HLA in healthy donors. General observations from the study: The authors enumerated 164 TCR beta chains as linked to cytomegalovirus.

Germline loops: CDR1 SNHLY, CDR2 FYNNEI. V shed 4 bases and J shed 6 bases, with 13 bases lying between them. The CDR3 is 13 residues long. On this clone: Antigen unknown.

13 Jbeta primers and 60 Vbeta primers were used for the PCR. This table comes from immunoSEQ multiplex PCR, and its TCRdb copy is limited to in-frame clones, with some not included. The sample yields 100,000 to 150,000 clones, around 78% seen once. The source material was PBMCs. The rearrangement joins TRBV2 to TRBJ2-7; D unresolved. This TCR was sampled from a man aged 60-69 years in good health and CMV-seropositive. CDR3 region: CASSGRSLAEQYF. Here the CDR3 DNA reads TGTGCCAGCAGTGGACGGTCCTTAGCCGAGCAGTACTTC.